This T cell receptor gamma chain was sequenced during a study of gamma-delta chains in newborns, infants, children. TCRdb reanalysed the reads with CATT. The table has around 2,500 gamma-chain clones, about 47% seen once. V dropped 0 bases and J dropped 8; count of bases not matched to a gene: 6. Germline values: CDR1 VTNTFY, CDR2 YDVSTARD (reference sequence). The CDR3 spans 14 residues. This clonotype was sampled from a child who was a newborn, infant or young child, either healthy, febrile or measles-vaccinated (not recorded which). J is TRGJP2 and V is TRGV3. Sequencing was done on a sample of blood. The CDR3 spells CATWDRPWDWIKTF. The CDR3 bases are TGTGCCACCTGGGACAGGCCTTGGGATTGGATCAAGACGTTT.